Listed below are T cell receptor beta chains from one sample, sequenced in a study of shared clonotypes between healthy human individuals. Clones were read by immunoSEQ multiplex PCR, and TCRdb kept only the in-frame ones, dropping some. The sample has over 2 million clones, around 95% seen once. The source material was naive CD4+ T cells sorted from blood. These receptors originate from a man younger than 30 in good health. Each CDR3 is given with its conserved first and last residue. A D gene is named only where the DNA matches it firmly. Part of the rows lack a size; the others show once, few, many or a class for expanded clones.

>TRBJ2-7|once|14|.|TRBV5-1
TGCGCCAGCAGCTTGAGCGGCGGCTACTACGAGCAGTACTTC
CASSLSGGYYEQYF
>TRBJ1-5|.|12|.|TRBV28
TGTGCCAGTAGACTTGCCTTACAGCCCCAGCATTTT
CASRLALQPQHF
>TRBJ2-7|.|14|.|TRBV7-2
TGTGCCAGCAGCTTAACAGGGACGGTGTACGAGCAGTACTTC
CASSLTGTVYEQYF
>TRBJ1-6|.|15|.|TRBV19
TGTGCCAGTACCATGGATAGGGTGGGTAATTCACCCCTCCACTTT
CASTMDRVGNSPLHF
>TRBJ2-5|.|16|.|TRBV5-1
TGCGCCAGCAGCTTGGCCTCTTCCTCGGGCAGTCAGACCCAGTACTTC
CASSLASSSGSQTQYF
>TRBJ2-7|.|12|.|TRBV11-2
TGTGCCAGCAGCTTAGTCCAGGGCGAGCAGTACTTC
CASSLVQGEQYF
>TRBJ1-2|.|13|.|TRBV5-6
TGTGCCAGCAGCCGCGACAGAAGCTATGGCTACACCTTC
CASSRDRSYGYTF
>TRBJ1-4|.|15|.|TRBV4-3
TGCGCCAGCAGCCAAGGCTCTTTCGTGGGTGAAAAACTGTTTTTT
CASSQGSFVGEKLFF
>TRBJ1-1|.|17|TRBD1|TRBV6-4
TGTGCCAGCAGTGACTCCCACCGACAGGGGGCAGGTACTGAAGCTTTCTTT
CASSDSHRQGAGTEAFF
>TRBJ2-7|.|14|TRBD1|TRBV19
TGTGCCAGTAGTAATGGACAGGGCGCCTACGAGCAGTACTTC
CASSNGQGAYEQYF
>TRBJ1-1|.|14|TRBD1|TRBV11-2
TGTGCCAGCAGCTTAAGGACAGGGTTGACTGAAGCTTTCTTT
CASSLRTGLTEAFF
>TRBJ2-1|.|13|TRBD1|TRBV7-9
TGTGCCAGCAGTAGGACAGGGTGGAATGAGCAGTTCTTC
CASSRTGWNEQFF
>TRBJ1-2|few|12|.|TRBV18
TGTGCCAGCTCACCACTGGAGGGGCCAGGGACCTTC
CASSPLEGPGTF
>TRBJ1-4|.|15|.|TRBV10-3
TGTGCCATCAGTGAGTCGCGGCAGGGGCCCGAAAAACTGTTTTTT
CAISESRQGPEKLFF
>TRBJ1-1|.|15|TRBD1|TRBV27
TGTGCCAGCAGTCTACACAGGACAGGAGGGTCTGAAGCTTTCTTT
CASSLHRTGGSEAFF
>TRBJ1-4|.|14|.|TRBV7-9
TGTGCCAGCAGCTTAGGGGGGGTTTACGAAAAACTGTTTTTT
CASSLGGVYEKLFF
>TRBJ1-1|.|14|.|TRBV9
TGTGCCAGCAGCGTAGATTCCTGGTCGCCTGGAGCTTTCTTT
CASSVDSWSPGAFF
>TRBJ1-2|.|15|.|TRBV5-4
TGTGCCAGCAGCTCGACTGGGGGTAGCGGCTATGGCTACACCTTC
CASSSTGGSGYGYTF
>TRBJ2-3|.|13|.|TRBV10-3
TGTGCCATCGGGGGAACTGGAGAGGATACGCAGTATTTT
CAIGGTGEDTQYF
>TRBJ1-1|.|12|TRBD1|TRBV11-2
TGTGCCAGCAGCCCACAGGGGACTGAAGCTTTCTTT
CASSPQGTEAFF
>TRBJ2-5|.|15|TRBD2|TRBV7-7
TGTGCTAGCAGCTATATAGCGGGGGCCCAAGAGACCCAGTACTTC
CASSYIAGAQETQYF